This T cell receptor (beta chain) appears in the sequencing data of a study of shared clonotypes between healthy human individuals. Turning to the study itself: Aged 18 to 49, the donors were a couple of women and a few men.

General observations from the study: The genetic and exposure-history diversity represented was limited by few donors.

TCRdb keeps only in-frame clones here, not all; method: immunoSEQ multiplex PCR. This table has roughly 1,800,000 clones, over 85% appearing once. The CDR3 runs 16 residues. Germline loops: CDR1 SGHDT, CDR2 YYEEEE. V lost 0 bases, J lost 4 bases, and 3 bases stayed unmatched. About this clone itself: What it recognizes is unknown.

Terminally differentiated effector memory CD45RA+ cells were left out of the naive CD8 fraction, which was CD45RO-negative and positively selected for CCR7. This sequence joins TRBV5-6 and TRBJ2-2; 10 bases line up with TRBD2. The source material was naive CD8+ T cells sorted from blood. The receptor was isolated from a young man in good health. CDR3: CASSLAVAGGTGELFF. DNA for the CDR3: TGTGCCAGCAGCTTGGCGGTAGCGGGGGGCACCGGGGAGCTGTTTTTT.